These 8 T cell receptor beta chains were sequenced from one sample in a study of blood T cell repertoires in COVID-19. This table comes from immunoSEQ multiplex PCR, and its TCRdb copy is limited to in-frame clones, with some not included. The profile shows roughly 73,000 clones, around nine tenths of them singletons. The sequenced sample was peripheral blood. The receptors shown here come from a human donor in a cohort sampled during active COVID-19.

The chain's CDR3 is CASSTTTPPRPTDTQYF. The CDR3 DNA follows: TGTGCCAGTAGTACTACGACACCCCCTCGCCCGACGGATACGCAGTATTTT. This chain joins TRBV19 and TRBJ2-3; D gene uncertain. The CDR3 length is 17 residues. V lost 4 bases and J 6 bases, leaving 23 bases between the germline ends. Germline assignment: CDR1 LNHDA and CDR2 SQIVND (reference sequence).

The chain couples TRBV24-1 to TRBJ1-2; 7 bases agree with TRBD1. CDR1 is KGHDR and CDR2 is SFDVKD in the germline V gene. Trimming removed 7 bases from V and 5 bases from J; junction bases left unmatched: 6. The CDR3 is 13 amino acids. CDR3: CATSRDSFYGYTF. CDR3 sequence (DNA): TGTGCCACCAGCCGGGACAGCTTTTATGGCTACACCTTC.

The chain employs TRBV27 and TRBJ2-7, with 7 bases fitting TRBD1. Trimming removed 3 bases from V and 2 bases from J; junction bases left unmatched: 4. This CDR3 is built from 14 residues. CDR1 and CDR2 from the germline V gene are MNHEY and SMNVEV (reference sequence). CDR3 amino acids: CASSFTGVTYEQYF. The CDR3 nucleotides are TGTGCCAGCAGTTTCACAGGGGTTACCTACGAGCAGTACTTC.

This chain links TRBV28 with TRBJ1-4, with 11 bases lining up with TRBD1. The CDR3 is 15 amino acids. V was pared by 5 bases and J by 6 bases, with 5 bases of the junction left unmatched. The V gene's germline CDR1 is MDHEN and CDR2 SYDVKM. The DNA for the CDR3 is TGTGCCAGCAGTGGACAGGGGGCGCCGTATGAAAAACTGTTTTTT. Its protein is CASSGQGAPYEKLFF.

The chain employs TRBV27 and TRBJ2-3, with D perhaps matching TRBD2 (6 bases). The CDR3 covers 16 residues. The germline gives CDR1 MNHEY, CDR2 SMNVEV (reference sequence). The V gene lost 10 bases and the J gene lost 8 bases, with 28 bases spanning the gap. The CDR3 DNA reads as TGTGCCACCAGGGCCTGGAGGGCCTTGGGTCGTACTACGCAGTATTTT. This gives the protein CATRAWRALGRTTQYF.

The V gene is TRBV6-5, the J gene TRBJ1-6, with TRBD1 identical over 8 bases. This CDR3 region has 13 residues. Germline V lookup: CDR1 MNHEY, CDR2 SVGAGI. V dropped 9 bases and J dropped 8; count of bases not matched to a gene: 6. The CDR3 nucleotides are TGTGCCAGTGGCAGGGGGCGTGATTCACCCCTCCACTTT. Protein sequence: CASGRGRDSPLHF.

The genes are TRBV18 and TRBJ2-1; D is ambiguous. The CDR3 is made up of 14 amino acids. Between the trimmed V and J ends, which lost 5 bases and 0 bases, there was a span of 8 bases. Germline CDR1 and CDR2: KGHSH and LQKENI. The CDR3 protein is CASSAPGSYNEQFF. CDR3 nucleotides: TGTGCCAGCTCAGCCCCCGGCTCCTACAATGAGCAGTTCTTC.

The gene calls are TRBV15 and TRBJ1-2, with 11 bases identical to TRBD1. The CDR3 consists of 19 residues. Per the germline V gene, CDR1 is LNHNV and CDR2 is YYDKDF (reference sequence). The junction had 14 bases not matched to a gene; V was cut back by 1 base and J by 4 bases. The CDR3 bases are TGTGCCACCAGCAGAGTACCCCGGACAGGGGGCGCGGAGAGCTATGGCTACACCTTC. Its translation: CATSRVPRTGGAESYGYTF.